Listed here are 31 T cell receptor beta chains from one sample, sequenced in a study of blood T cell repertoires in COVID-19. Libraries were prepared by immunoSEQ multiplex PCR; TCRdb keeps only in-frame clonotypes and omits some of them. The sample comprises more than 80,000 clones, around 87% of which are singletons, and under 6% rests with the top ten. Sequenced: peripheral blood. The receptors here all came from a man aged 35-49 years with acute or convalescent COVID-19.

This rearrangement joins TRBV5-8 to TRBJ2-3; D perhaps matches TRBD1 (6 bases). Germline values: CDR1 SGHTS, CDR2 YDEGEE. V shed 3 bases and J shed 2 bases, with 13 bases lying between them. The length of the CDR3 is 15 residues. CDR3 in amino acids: CASSSGQINTDTQYF. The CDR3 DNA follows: TGTGCCAGCAGCTCCGGACAGATTAACACAGATACGCAGTATTTT.

The CDR3 here is CAWSGAPSNQPQHF. As DNA, the CDR3 is TGTGCCTGGAGTGGGGCACCAAGCAATCAGCCCCAGCATTTT. V gene TRBV30 combines with J gene TRBJ1-5; unclear D gene. Trimming shortened V by 1 base and J by 1 base, and 8 bases separated the two germline ends. CDR1 GTSNPN and CDR2 SVGIG come from the germline V gene (reference sequence). The CDR3 length is 14 residues. Full variable domain (remainder filled in from reference TRBV30 and TRBJ1-5): SQTIHQWPATLVQPVGSPLSLECTVEGTSNPNLYWYRQAAGRGLQLLFYSVGIGQISSEVPQNLSASRPQDRQFILSSKKLLLSDSGFYLCAWSGAPSNQPQHFGDGTRLSIL.

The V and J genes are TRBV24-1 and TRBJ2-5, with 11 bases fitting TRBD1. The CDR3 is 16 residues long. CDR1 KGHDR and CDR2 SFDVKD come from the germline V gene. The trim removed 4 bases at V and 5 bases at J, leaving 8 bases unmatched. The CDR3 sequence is CATSDRTGGFLETQYF. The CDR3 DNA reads TGTGCCACCAGTGACAGGACAGGGGGCTTTTTGGAGACCCAGTACTTC.

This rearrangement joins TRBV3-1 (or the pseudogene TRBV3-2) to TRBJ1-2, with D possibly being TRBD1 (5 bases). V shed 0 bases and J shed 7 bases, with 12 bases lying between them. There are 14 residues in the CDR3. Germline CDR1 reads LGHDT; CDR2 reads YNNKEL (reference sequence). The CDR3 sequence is CASSQEPGSGGYTF. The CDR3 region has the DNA TGTGCCAGCAGCCAAGAGCCAGGGTCTGGTGGCTACACCTTC.

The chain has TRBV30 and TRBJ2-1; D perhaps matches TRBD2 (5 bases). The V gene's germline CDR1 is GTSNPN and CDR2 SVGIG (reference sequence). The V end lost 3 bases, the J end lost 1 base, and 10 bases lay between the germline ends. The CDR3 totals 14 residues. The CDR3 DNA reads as TGTGCCTGGAGGTCTAGCCGGTCCTACAATGAGCAGTTCTTC. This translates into CAWRSSRSYNEQFF.

The CDR3 protein is CASSIVQVNSPLHF. The DNA of the CDR3 is TGTGCCAGTAGTATTGTTCAGGTTAATTCACCCCTCCACTTT. This chain joins TRBV19 and TRBJ1-6; D unresolved. Looked up from germline, CDR1 is LNHDA and CDR2 is SQIVND (reference sequence). Trimming removed 3 bases from V and 6 bases from J, with 9 bases in between. This CDR3 contains 14 residues.

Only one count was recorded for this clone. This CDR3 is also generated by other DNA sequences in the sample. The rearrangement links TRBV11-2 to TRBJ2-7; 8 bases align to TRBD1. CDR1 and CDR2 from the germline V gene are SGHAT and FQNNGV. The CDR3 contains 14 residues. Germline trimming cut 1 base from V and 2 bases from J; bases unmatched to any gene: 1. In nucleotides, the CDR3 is TGTGCCAGCAGCTTAGCAGGGGGCACCTACGAGCAGTACTTC. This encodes CASSLAGGTYEQYF.

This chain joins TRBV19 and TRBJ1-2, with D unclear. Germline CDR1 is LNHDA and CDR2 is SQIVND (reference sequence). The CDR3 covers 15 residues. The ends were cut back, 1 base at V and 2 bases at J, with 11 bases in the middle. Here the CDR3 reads CASSIGGGTNYGYTF. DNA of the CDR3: TGTGCCAGTAGTATAGGTGGCGGCACAAACTATGGCTACACCTTC.

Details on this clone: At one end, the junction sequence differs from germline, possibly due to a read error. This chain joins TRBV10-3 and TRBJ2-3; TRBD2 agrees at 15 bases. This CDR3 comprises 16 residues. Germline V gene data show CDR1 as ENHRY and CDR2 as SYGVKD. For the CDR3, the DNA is TGTGCCATCAGTGGGACTAGCGGGAGGGGGACAGATACGCAGTACTTT. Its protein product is CAISGTSGRGTDTQYF.

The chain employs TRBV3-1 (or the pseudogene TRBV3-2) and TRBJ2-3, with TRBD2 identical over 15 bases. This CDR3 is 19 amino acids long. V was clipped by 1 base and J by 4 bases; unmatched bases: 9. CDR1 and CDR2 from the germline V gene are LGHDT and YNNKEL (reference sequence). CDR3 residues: CASSQGAGLAGGFPDTQYF. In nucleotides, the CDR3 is TGTGCCAGCAGCCAAGGGGCGGGACTAGCGGGGGGCTTTCCAGATACGCAGTATTTT.

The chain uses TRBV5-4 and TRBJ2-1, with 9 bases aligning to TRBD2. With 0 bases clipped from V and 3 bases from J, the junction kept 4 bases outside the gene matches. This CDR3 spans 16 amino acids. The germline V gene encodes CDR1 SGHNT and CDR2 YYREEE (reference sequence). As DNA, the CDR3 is TGTGCCAGCAGCTTGGTACGCGGGGGGGGCTACAATGAGCAGTTCTTC. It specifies CASSLVRGGGYNEQFF.

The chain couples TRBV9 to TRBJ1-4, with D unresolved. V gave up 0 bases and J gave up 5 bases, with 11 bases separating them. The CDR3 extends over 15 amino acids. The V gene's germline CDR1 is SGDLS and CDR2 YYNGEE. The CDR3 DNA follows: TGTGCCAGCAGCGTAGATGGCAGTTCAAATGAAAAACTGTTTTTT. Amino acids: CASSVDGSSNEKLFF.

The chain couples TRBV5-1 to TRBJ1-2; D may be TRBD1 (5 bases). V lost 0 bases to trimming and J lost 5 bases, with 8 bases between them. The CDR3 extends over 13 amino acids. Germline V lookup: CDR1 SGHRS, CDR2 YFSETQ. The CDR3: CASSLEGLYGYTF. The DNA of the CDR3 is TGCGCCAGCAGCTTGGAGGGACTGTATGGCTACACCTTC.

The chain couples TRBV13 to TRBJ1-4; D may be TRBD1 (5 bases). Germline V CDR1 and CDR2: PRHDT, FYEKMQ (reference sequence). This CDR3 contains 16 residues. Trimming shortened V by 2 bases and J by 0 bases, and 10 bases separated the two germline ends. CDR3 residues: CASSLPGLATNEKLFF. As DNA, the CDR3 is TGTGCCAGCAGCTTACCGGGACTTGCAACTAATGAAAAACTGTTTTTT.

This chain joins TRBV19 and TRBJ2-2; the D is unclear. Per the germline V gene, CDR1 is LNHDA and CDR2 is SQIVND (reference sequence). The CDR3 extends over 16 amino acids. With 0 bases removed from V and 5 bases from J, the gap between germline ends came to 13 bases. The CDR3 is CASSIEGRGRTGELFF. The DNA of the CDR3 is TGTGCCAGTAGTATAGAAGGTCGCGGAAGAACCGGGGAGCTGTTTTTT.

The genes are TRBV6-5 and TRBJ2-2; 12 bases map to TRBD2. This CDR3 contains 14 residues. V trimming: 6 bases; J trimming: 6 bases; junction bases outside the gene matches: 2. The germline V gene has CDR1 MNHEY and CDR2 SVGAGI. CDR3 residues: CASSRLAGAGELFF. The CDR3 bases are TGTGCCAGCAGCCGACTAGCGGGGGCCGGGGAGCTGTTTTTT.

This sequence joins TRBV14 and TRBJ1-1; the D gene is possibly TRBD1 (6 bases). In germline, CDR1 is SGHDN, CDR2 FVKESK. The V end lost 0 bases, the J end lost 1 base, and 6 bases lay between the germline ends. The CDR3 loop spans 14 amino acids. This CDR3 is CASSQETGNTEAFF. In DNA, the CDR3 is TGTGCCAGCAGCCAAGAGACAGGGAACACTGAAGCTTTCTTT. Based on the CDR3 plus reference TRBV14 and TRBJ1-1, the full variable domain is EAGVTQFPSHSVIEKGQTVTLRCDPISGHDNLYWYRRVMGKEIKFLLHFVKESKQDESGMPNNRFLAERTGGTYSTLKVQPAELEDSGVYFCASSQETGNTEAFFGQGTRLTVV.

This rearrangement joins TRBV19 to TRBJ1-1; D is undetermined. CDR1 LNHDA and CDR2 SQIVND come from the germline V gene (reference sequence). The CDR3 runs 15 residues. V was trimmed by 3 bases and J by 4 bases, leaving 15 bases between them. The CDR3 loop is CASSMFGSVSTEAFF. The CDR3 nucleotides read TGTGCCAGTAGTATGTTCGGGTCGGTTAGCACTGAAGCTTTCTTT. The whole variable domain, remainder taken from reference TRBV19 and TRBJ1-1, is DGGITQSPKYLFRKEGQNVTLSCEQNLNHDAMYWYRQDPGQGLRLIYYSQIVNDFQKGDIAEGYSVSREKKESFPLTVTSAQKNPTAFYLCASSMFGSVSTEAFFGQGTRLTVV.

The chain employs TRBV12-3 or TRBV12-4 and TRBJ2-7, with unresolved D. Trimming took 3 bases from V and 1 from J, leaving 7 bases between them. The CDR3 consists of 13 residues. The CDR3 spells CASSFTGSYEQYF. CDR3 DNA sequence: TGTGCCAGCAGTTTTACCGGGTCCTACGAGCAGTACTTC.

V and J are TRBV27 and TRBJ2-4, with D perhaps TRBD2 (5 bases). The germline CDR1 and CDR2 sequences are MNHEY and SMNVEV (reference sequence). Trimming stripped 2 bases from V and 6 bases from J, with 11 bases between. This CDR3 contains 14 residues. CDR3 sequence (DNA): TGTGCCAGCAGTTTACGAGGGTACGGAAACATTCAGTACTTC. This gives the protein CASSLRGYGNIQYF.

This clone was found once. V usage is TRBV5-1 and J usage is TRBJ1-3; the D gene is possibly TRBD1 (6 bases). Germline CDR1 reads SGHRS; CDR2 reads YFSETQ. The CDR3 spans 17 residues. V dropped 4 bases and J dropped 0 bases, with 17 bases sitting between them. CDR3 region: CASSPGASSASGNTIYF. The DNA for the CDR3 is TGCGCCAGCAGCCCAGGGGCGTCTTCTGCCTCTGGAAACACCATATATTTT.

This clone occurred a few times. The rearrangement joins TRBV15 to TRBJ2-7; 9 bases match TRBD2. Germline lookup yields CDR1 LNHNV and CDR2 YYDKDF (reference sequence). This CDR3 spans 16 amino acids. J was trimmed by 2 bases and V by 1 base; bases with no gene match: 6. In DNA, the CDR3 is TGTGCCACCAGCAGAGGGCGAGTAGCGGGGGCCTACGAGCAGTACTTC. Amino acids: CATSRGRVAGAYEQYF.

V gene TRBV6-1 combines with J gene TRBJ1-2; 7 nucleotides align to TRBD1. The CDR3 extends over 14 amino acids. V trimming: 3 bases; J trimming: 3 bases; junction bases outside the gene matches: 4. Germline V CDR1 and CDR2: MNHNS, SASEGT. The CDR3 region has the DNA TGTGCCAGCAGTGAGGACAGGACCTACTATGGCTACACCTTC. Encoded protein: CASSEDRTYYGYTF.

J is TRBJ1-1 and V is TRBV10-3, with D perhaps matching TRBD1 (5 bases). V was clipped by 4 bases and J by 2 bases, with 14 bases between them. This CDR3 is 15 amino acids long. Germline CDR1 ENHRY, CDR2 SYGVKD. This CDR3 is CAISGGPGQNTEAFF. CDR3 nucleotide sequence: TGTGCCATCAGTGGGGGCCCAGGGCAAAACACTGAAGCTTTCTTT.

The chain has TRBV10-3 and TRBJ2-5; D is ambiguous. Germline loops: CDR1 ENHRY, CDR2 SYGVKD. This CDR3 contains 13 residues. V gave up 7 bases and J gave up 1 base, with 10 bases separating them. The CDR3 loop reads CAIMGSPQETQYF. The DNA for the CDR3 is TGTGCCATCATGGGCAGCCCCCAAGAGACCCAGTACTTC.

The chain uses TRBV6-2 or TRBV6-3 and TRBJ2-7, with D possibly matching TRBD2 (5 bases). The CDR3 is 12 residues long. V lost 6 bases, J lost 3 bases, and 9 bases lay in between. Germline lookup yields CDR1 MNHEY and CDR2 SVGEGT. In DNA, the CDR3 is TGTGCCAGCAGCCGACGGGACTACGAGCAGTACTTC. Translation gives CASSRRDYEQYF.

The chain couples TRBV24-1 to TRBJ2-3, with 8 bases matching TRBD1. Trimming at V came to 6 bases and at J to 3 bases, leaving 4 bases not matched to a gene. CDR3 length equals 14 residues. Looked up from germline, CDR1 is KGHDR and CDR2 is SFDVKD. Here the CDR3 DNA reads TGTGCCACCAGTCGGACAGGGAGTACAGATACGCAGTATTTT. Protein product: CATSRTGSTDTQYF.

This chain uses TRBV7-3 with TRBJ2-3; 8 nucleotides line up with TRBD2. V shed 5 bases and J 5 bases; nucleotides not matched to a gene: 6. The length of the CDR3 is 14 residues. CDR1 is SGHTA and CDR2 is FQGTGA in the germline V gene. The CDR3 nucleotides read TGTGCCAGCAGCCGAGCGGGGGAGGGAGATACGCAGTATTTT. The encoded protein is CASSRAGEGDTQYF.

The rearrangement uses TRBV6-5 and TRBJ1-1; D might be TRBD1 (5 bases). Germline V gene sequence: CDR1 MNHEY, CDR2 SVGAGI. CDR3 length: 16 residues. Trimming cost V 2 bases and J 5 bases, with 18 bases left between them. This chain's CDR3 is CASSYRPGSGGTEAFF. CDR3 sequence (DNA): TGTGCCAGCAGTTACAGACCAGGGTCGGGGGGGACTGAAGCTTTCTTT.

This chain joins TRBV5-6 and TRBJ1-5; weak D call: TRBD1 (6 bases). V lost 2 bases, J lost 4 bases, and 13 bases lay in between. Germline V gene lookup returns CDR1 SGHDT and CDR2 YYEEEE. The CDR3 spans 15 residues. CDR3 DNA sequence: TGTGCCAGCAGCTTTAGACAGGAAGTTAATCAGCCCCAGCATTTT. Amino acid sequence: CASSFRQEVNQPQHF.

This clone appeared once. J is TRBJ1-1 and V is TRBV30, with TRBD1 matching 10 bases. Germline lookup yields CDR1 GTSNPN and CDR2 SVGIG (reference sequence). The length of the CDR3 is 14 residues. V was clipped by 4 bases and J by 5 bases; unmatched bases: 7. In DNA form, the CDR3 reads TGTGCCTGGAATCTCGGGACAGGGGCGACTGAAGCTTTCTTT. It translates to CAWNLGTGATEAFF. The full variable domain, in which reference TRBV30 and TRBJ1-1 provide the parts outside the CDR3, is SQTIHQWPATLVQPVGSPLSLECTVEGTSNPNLYWYRQAAGRGLQLLFYSVGIGQISSEVPQNLSASRPQDRQFILSSKKLLLSDSGFYLCAWNLGTGATEAFFGQGTRLTVV.